The next 19 T cell receptor beta chains were all read from a single sample in a study of Ad26.COV2.S vaccination and SARS-CoV-2 variants. Assay used: immunoSEQ multiplex PCR; TCRdb lists only in-frame clones, some missing. Altogether around 450,000 clones are present, 80% to 90% being singletons, with the ten largest covering 1.5% to 2%. Treatment: roughly 19 received Ad26.COV2.S at low or high dose, single or two shots; roughly five received placebo; per-sample allocation not given. Day 63 following the first vaccine or placebo injection was when the samples were taken. Sequenced material: peripheral blood, taken in a trial of Ad26.COV2.S vaccine versus placebo. The receptors were sampled from a person aged 18-65 years who received the Ad26.COV2.S COVID-19 vaccine or a placebo.

The chain couples TRBV6-1 to TRBJ2-1, with D possibly being TRBD1 (5 bases). CDR1 MNHNS and CDR2 SASEGT come from the germline V gene. V was pared by 2 bases and J by 4 bases, with 18 bases between. The CDR3 totals 17 residues. The CDR3 spells CASSEQGSFVRYNEQFF. CDR3 DNA sequence: TGTGCCAGCAGTGAACAGGGCTCATTTGTTAGGTACAATGAGCAGTTCTTC.

The V call is TRBV10-2, the J call TRBJ2-2; D is unresolved. Trimming took off 0 bases at V and 7 bases at J, with 6 bases between the two ends. The CDR3 covers 13 residues. Per germline, CDR1 WSHSY and CDR2 SAAADI. The DNA for the CDR3 is TGCGCCAGCAGTGAGTCGTTCATCGGGGAGCTGTTTTTT. It codes for CASSESFIGELFF.

This sequence joins TRBV7-2 and TRBJ1-5, with D hard to call. The CDR3 runs to 13 residues. Germline CDR1 and CDR2: SGHTA and FQGNSA. V was cut by 0 bases and J by 5 bases, with 5 bases left in between. The CDR3, as DNA: TGTGCCAGCAGCTTAGCAGTCCATCAGCCCCAGCATTTT. This encodes CASSLAVHQPQHF.

The V gene is TRBV4-1, the J gene TRBJ1-5; D gene ambiguous. The V gene lost 0 bases and the J gene lost 2 bases, with 8 bases spanning the gap. The CDR3 extends over 15 amino acids. CDR1 MGHRA and CDR2 YSYEKL come from the germline V gene. CDR3 region: CASSQDITGNQPQHF. In DNA, the CDR3 is TGCGCCAGCAGCCAAGATATAACAGGCAATCAGCCCCAGCATTTT.

In DNA form, the CDR3 reads TGTGCCGGCCGACTAGCGGGAGCCACCGGGCAGTTCTTC. This gives the protein CAGRLAGATGQFF. The V call is TRBV6-5, the J call TRBJ2-1, with 12 bases fitting TRBD2. V shed 11 bases, J shed 12 bases, and the junction held 11 bases outside the gene matches. Per the germline V gene, CDR1 is MNHEY and CDR2 is SVGAGI. The CDR3 covers 13 residues.

The chain couples TRBV18 to TRBJ1-4; the D is unclear. This CDR3 has 14 residues. V shed 6 bases and J shed 9 bases, with 17 bases lying between them. Germline loops: CDR1 KGHSH, CDR2 LQKENI. DNA of the CDR3: TGTGCCAGCTCCCCTCCTCTGGGCAGTAAAAAACTGTTTTTT. Amino acid sequence: CASSPPLGSKKLFF.

This rearrangement joins TRBV11-3 to TRBJ2-7; D is unclear. The germline V and J ends were trimmed by 2 bases and 5 bases, with 10 bases remaining between them. Germline CDR1 reads SGHNT; CDR2 reads YENEEA. The CDR3 is made up of 13 amino acids. CDR3 sequence: CASSLKGADEQYF. Written as DNA, the CDR3 is TGTGCCAGCAGCTTAAAGGGTGCGGACGAGCAGTACTTC.

The genes are TRBV13 and TRBJ1-2, with D unresolved. The CDR3 has 13 residues. Germline CDR1 and CDR2: PRHDT and FYEKMQ (reference sequence). V was clipped by 8 bases and J by 8 bases, with 18 bases between them. For the CDR3, the DNA is TGTGCCAGCGTACCTGAGGGTGGAGGAGGCTACACCTTC. This gives the protein CASVPEGGGGYTF.

This clone was seen a handful of times. The chain links TRBV28 to TRBJ1-1; unclear D gene. This CDR3 has 13 residues. Trimming removed 7 bases from V and 0 bases from J, with 9 bases in between. Germline assignment: CDR1 MDHEN and CDR2 SYDVKM. CDR3 residues: CASTSYLNTEAFF. CDR3 DNA sequence: TGTGCCAGCACGTCCTACTTGAACACTGAAGCTTTCTTT.

This chain connects TRBV9 to TRBJ2-7; 7 nucleotides agree with TRBD2. The CDR3 has 15 residues. V was clipped by 3 bases and J by 8 bases; unmatched bases: 14. CDR1 and CDR2 (germline): SGDLS, YYNGEE. The CDR3 nucleotides are TGTGCCAGCAGCGGGGCTAGCGGCTTCTCTACGAAGCAGTACTTC. The encoded protein is CASSGASGFSTKQYF.

The chain employs TRBV4-3 and TRBJ1-6, with 10 bases aligning to TRBD1. CDR1 and CDR2 from the germline V gene are LGHNA and YSLEER. With 1 base clipped from V and 13 bases from J, the junction kept 4 bases outside the gene matches. The CDR3 spans 14 residues. The CDR3 DNA follows: TGCGCCAGCAGCCAAGGGGACAGGGGATTCCCCCTCCACTTT. This codes for CASSQGDRGFPLHF.

The gene calls are TRBV2 and TRBJ2-1; 8 bases agree with TRBD1. V shed 3 bases and J 3 bases; nucleotides not matched to a gene: 4. Germline V gene lookup returns CDR1 SNHLY and CDR2 FYNNEI. CDR3 length: 15 amino acids. The CDR3 DNA follows: TGTGCCAGCAGTGAGTTCACAGGGGGCTACAATGAGCAGTTCTTC. Its translation is CASSEFTGGYNEQFF.

V gene TRBV6-5 combines with J gene TRBJ1-6; D is unresolved. The germline gives CDR1 MNHEY, CDR2 SVGAGI. V lost 6 bases and J 7 bases, leaving 10 bases between the germline ends. The CDR3 is 13 residues long. In DNA form, the CDR3 reads TGTGCCAGCAGCTACGGGAGGAATTCACCCCTCCACTTT. This encodes CASSYGRNSPLHF.

The rearrangement links TRBV7-3 to TRBJ2-1; tentatively, D is TRBD1 (5 bases). The CDR3 totals 14 residues. CDR1 is SGHTA and CDR2 is FQGTGA in the germline V gene. Trimming removed 2 bases from V and 8 bases from J, with 13 bases in between. CDR3 DNA sequence: TGTGCCAGCAGCTTACGCGCAGGGCCCGATGAGCAGTTCTTC. It encodes CASSLRAGPDEQFF.

The chain has TRBV7-2 and TRBJ2-7, with 9 bases aligning to TRBD1. This CDR3 comprises 13 residues. Per germline, CDR1 SGHTA and CDR2 FQGNSA. V lost 5 bases, J lost 7 bases, and 6 bases stayed unmatched. This CDR3 reads CASSTGQGREQYF. The CDR3, as DNA: TGTGCCAGCAGCACCGGACAGGGGCGAGAGCAGTACTTC.

The V and J genes are TRBV3-1 (or the pseudogene TRBV3-2) and TRBJ2-4; 8 bases match TRBD2. Unmatched junction bases numbered 11, after V lost 3 bases and J lost 1 base. There are 18 residues in the CDR3. Germline V gene sequence: CDR1 LGHDT, CDR2 YNNKEL (reference sequence). This CDR3 reads CASSHLPGGGLAKNIQYF. The DNA of the CDR3 is TGTGCCAGCAGCCACCTACCCGGGGGGGGGTTGGCCAAAAACATTCAGTACTTC.

This clone was seen only a few times. The chain is built from TRBV6-2 or TRBV6-3 and TRBJ1-2; TRBD1 matches at 7 bases. Trimming at V came to 5 bases and at J to 4 bases, leaving 10 bases not matched to a gene. In germline, CDR1 is MNHEY, CDR2 SVGEGT. There are 15 residues in the CDR3. The CDR3 DNA is TGTGCCAGCAGTGATCGTCGGGACAGCTTCTATGGCTACACCTTC. Translating it yields CASSDRRDSFYGYTF.

V and J are TRBV24-1 and TRBJ1-4; 10 bases are a match to TRBD1. Germline values: CDR1 KGHDR, CDR2 SFDVKD. There are 14 residues in the CDR3. V shed 6 bases and J 6 bases; nucleotides not matched to a gene: 3. The CDR3 loop is CATSRGQGDEKLFF. The CDR3 DNA reads TGTGCCACCAGTAGAGGACAGGGGGATGAAAAACTGTTTTTT.

This clone has only one observation. The gene calls are TRBV4-1 and TRBJ1-2; TRBD1 matches 7 bases. Germline CDR1 MGHRA, CDR2 YSYEKL. This CDR3 is built from 16 residues. Losses at the gene ends were 0 bases for V and 2 bases for J; bases not matched to a gene: 6. The CDR3 DNA follows: TGCGCCAGCAGCCAAGATTTTACAGGGGCGAACTATGGCTACACCTTC. It specifies CASSQDFTGANYGYTF.